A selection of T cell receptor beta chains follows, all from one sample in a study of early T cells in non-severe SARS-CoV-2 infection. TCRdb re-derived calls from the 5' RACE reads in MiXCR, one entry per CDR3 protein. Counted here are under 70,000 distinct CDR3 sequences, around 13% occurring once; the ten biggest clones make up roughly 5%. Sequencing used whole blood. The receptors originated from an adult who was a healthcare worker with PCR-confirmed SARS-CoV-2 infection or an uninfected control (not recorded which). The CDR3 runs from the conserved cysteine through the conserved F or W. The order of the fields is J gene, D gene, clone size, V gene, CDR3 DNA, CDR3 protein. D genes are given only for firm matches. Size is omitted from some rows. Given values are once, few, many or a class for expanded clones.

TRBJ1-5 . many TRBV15 TGTGCCACCAGCAGCCTAACGGGCCAGCCCCAGCATTTT CATSSLTGQPQHF
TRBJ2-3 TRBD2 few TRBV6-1 TGTGCCAGCAGTGTCCCCCTAGCCGGGGGGACGCAGTATTTT CASSVPLAGGTQYF
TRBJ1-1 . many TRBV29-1 TGCAGCCTACAGGATGGCCTCAACACTGAAGCTTTCTTT CSLQDGLNTEAFF
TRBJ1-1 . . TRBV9 TGTGCCAGCAGCGTAGAGTGGGGCACTGAAGCTTTCTTT CASSVEWGTEAFF
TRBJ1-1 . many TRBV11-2 TGTGCCAGCAAAGACGGGAACATGAACACTGAAGCTTTCTTT CASKDGNMNTEAFF
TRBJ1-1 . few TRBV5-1 TGCGCCAGCAGCTTGTCCAACAGGAACACTGAAGCTTTCTTT CASSLSNRNTEAFF
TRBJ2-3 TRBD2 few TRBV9 TGTGCCAGCAGCTTCCCGACTAGCGGGGGCACAGATACGCAGTATTTT CASSFPTSGGTDTQYF
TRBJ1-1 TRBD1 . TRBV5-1 TGCGCCAGCAGCTTGGAGGGGGCTACTGAAGCTTTCTTT CASSLEGATEAFF
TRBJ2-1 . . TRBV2 TGTGCCACCCAACCCCGGATCGCCTCCTACAATGAGCAGTTCTTC CATQPRIASYNEQFF
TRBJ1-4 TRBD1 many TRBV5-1 TGCGCCAGCAGCTTGGGTCTTGGACAGGGACATGAAAAACTGTTTTTT CASSLGLGQGHEKLFF
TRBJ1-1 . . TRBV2 TGTGCCAGCATGAGGCAGGTGAACACTGAAGCTTTCTTT CASMRQVNTEAFF
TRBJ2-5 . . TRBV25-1 TGTGCCAGCAGTGAAACCCCCGCCGGACAAGAGACCCAGTACTTC CASSETPAGQETQYF
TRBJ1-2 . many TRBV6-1 TGTGCCAGCAGTGAATCACAGTATGGCTACACCTTC CASSESQYGYTF
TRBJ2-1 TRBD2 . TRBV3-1 TGTGCCAGCAGTCTAAGCGGGGGGGCGGTACGTGAGCAGTTCTTC CASSLSGGAVREQFF
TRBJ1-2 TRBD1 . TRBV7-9 TGTGCCAGCAGCTCCGGGACAGGGAACTATGGCTACACCTTC CASSSGTGNYGYTF
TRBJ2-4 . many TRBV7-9 TGTGCCAGCAGCTTTGTCGGGCCTGCTCAGTACTTC CASSFVGPAQYF
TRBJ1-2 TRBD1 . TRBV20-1 TGCAGTGCTAGTCGCGGGACAGCCGATGGCTACACCTTC CSASRGTADGYTF
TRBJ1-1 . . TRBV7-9 TGTGCCAGCAGCTTAGGGCACAGACCGAACACTGAAGCTTTCTTT CASSLGHRPNTEAFF
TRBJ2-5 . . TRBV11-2 TGTGCCAGCAGCTTTGAATTCGGGGGACAAGAGACCCAGTACTTC CASSFEFGGQETQYF
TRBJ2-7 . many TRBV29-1 TGCAGCGCTGAGGGGACCACAAACGAGCAGTACTTC CSAEGTTNEQYF
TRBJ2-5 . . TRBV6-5 TGTGCCAGCAGTTCACAGGGCGTACAGACCCAGTACTTC CASSSQGVQTQYF
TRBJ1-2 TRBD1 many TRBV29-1 TGCAGCGTTGAATCCACAGGGGAGGATGGAGGCTACACCTTC CSVESTGEDGGYTF
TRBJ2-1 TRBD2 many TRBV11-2 TGTGCCAGCAGCTTAGAAGGGCGGGAGGGTGGTGAGCAGTTCTTC CASSLEGREGGEQFF
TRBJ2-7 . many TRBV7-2 TGTGCCAGCAGCTACCGTTCAGGGTCAGGTCCCGAGCAGTACTTC CASSYRSGSGPEQYF
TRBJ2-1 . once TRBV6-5 TGTGCCAGCACCGACCCCTACAATGAGCAGTTCTTC CASTDPYNEQFF
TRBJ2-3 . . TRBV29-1 TGCAGCGTTACCGGGACTCTCCCAGATACGCAGTATTTT CSVTGTLPDTQYF
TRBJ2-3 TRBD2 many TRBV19 TGTGCCAGTAGGTCCCCGGGACTAGCGGCAGATACGCAGTATTTT CASRSPGLAADTQYF